This T cell receptor (beta chain) was sequenced in a study of cytomegalovirus exposure and HLA in healthy donors. Turning to this clone: Its specificity is unknown.

This CDR3 has 16 residues. CDR1 and CDR2 (germline): SEHNR, FQNEAQ (reference sequence). Unmatched junction bases numbered 4, after V lost 1 base and J lost 2 bases. The PCR was carried out with 60 Vbeta primers and 13 Jbeta primers. Sequenced by immunoSEQ multiplex PCR; TCRdb stores in-frame clones only, minus some. The listing contains around 150,000 clones. Findings and caveats of the study: According to an earlier analysis, most TCR beta V segments yielded productive rearrangements about 87% or about 30% of the time.

The chain is built from TRBV7-9 and TRBJ2-3; 9 bases agree with TRBD2. The clonotype was recovered from a man younger than 45 in good health and CMV-seronegative. The specimen sequenced was PBMCs. The CDR3 protein is CASSLGLAGFTDTQYF. Here the CDR3 DNA reads TGTGCCAGCAGCTTAGGGCTAGCGGGGTTCACAGATACGCAGTATTTT.